A single sample gave rise to the 22 T cell receptor beta chains below, sequenced in a study of PD-1 blockade in classical Hodgkin lymphoma. Profiled with immunoSEQ multiplex PCR; TCRdb holds only in-frame clones, not every one. The sample consists of more than 13,000 clones, just under 80% of them appearing once. Relapse after autologous stem cell transplantation occurred in every patient, and brentuximab vedotin exposure varied. The sequences come from peripheral blood mononuclear cells (PBMCs), collected before the second cycle of nivolumab. The receptors come from a human donor with classical Hodgkin lymphoma.

The V gene is TRBV28, the J gene TRBJ2-7; TRBD2 is a possible D gene (7 bases). The CDR3 contains 14 residues. Deletions cut 4 bases from V and 3 bases from J, with 13 bases between. Germline loops: CDR1 MDHEN, CDR2 SYDVKM. In DNA, the CDR3 is TGTGCCAGCAGTTATGGGGGGGGCCGCTACGAGCAGTACTTC. It yields the protein CASSYGGGRYEQYF.

In this sample, this clone turned up once. This chain links TRBV7-9 with TRBJ1-5, with 7 positions matching TRBD1. CDR3 length equals 13 residues. Germline values: CDR1 SEHNR, CDR2 FQNEAQ (reference sequence). The trim removed 3 bases at V and 5 bases at J, leaving 1 base unmatched. In nucleotides, the CDR3 is TGTGCCAGCAGCTTCACAGGGGATCAGCCCCAGCATTTT. Its translation is CASSFTGDQPQHF. Filled out from reference TRBV7-9 and TRBJ1-5, the complete variable domain reads DTGVSQNPRHKITKRGQNVTFRCDPISEHNRLYWYRQTLGQGPEFLTYFQNEAQLEKSRLLSDRFSAERPKGSFSTLEIQRTEQGDSAMYLCASSFTGDQPQHFGDGTRLSIL.

The chain carries TRBV5-1 and TRBJ2-2; the match to TRBD1 covers 11 bases. Germline loops: CDR1 SGHRS, CDR2 YFSETQ. The junction had 8 bases not matched to a gene; V was cut back by 2 bases and J by 5 bases. The CDR3 loop spans 17 amino acids. CDR3 DNA sequence: TGCGCCAGCAGCTTCGTTCCCGGGACAGGGGGGACCGGGGAGCTGTTTTTT. As protein: CASSFVPGTGGTGELFF. The variable domain in full, completed from reference TRBV5-1 and TRBJ2-2, reads KAGVTQTPRYLIKTRGQQVTLSCSPISGHRSVSWYQQTPGQGLQFLFEYFSETQRNKGNFPGRFSGRQFSNSRSEMNVSTLELGDSALYLCASSFVPGTGGTGELFFGEGSRLTVL.

This sequence joins TRBV29-1 and TRBJ1-2, with TRBD1 as a possible D gene (6 bases). V was clipped by 5 bases and J by 4 bases, with 14 bases between them. CDR1 and CDR2 (germline): SQVTM, ANQGSEA. This CDR3 region has 13 residues. The CDR3 loop reads CSVRSDRGYGYTF. CDR3 sequence (DNA): TGCAGCGTTAGATCGGACAGAGGCTATGGCTACACCTTC. The full variable domain, in which reference TRBV29-1 and TRBJ1-2 provide the parts outside the CDR3, is SAVISQKPSRDICQRGTSLTIQCQVDSQVTMMFWYRQQPGQSLTLIATANQGSEATYESGFVIDKFPISRPNLTFSTLTVSNMSPEDSSIYLCSVRSDRGYGYTFGSGTRLTVV.

The chain recombines TRBV6-6 with TRBJ2-7; D gene unclear. The germline V gene has CDR1 MNHNY and CDR2 SVGAGI (reference sequence). The CDR3 has 13 residues. The V gene lost 3 bases and the J gene lost 5 bases, with 11 bases spanning the gap. The CDR3: CASSYSFLDEQYF. CDR3 nucleotide sequence: TGTGCCAGCAGTTATAGTTTTCTGGACGAGCAGTACTTC.

This clone is categorized as medium-sized. The rearrangement uses TRBV13 and TRBJ2-7; D gene uncertain. V was trimmed by 5 bases and J by 2 bases, leaving 13 bases between them. Germline V gene lookup returns CDR1 PRHDT and CDR2 FYEKMQ (reference sequence). The CDR3 totals 14 residues. DNA for the CDR3: TGTGCCAGCAGCCCTGGGCCCCTTACCTACGAGCAGTACTTC. This sequence encodes CASSPGPLTYEQYF. Looking up the rest from reference TRBV13 and TRBJ2-7 gives the full variable domain: AAGVIQSPRHLIKEKRETATLKCYPIPRHDTVYWYQQGPGQDPQFLISFYEKMQSDKGSIPDRFSAQQFSDYHSELNMSSLELGDSALYFCASSPGPLTYEQYFGPGTRLTVT.

The chain is built from TRBV18 and TRBJ2-2; 12 bases map to TRBD1. The CDR3 loop spans 16 amino acids. Trimming removed 1 base from V and 6 bases from J; junction bases left unmatched: 3. Germline V gene lookup returns CDR1 KGHSH and CDR2 LQKENI. Written as DNA, the CDR3 is TGTGCCAGCTCACCACTGGGACAGGGGGCCTCCGGGGAGCTGTTTTTT. This translates into CASSPLGQGASGELFF.

The gene calls are TRBV13 and TRBJ2-1; perhaps TRBD1 as D (5 bases). CDR3 size: 13 residues. The germline CDR1 and CDR2 sequences are PRHDT and FYEKMQ (reference sequence). V lost 8 bases and J 9 bases, leaving 17 bases between the germline ends. CDR3 amino acids: CASRQRGRAEQFF. CDR3 DNA sequence: TGTGCCAGCCGGCAGCGAGGCAGGGCTGAGCAGTTCTTC. Full variable domain (missing parts from reference TRBV13 and TRBJ2-1): AAGVIQSPRHLIKEKRETATLKCYPIPRHDTVYWYQQGPGQDPQFLISFYEKMQSDKGSIPDRFSAQQFSDYHSELNMSSLELGDSALYFCASRQRGRAEQFFGPGTRLTVL.

This clone was counted once. The chain has TRBV4-1 and TRBJ1-6, with D tentatively TRBD1 (5 bases). Germline assignment: CDR1 MGHRA and CDR2 YSYEKL. The CDR3 is 16 residues long. The V end lost 1 base, the J end lost 2 bases, and 9 bases lay between the germline ends. CDR3 loop: CASSQGQGTYNSPLHF. The DNA of the CDR3 is TGCGCCAGCAGCCAAGGTCAGGGAACCTATAATTCACCCCTCCACTTT.

The V and J genes are TRBV7-9 and TRBJ2-7; TRBD2 aligns across 7 bases. Trimming at V came to 3 bases and at J to 3 bases, leaving 5 bases not matched to a gene. From germline, CDR1 is SEHNR and CDR2 FQNEAQ (reference sequence). The CDR3 extends over 14 amino acids. The CDR3 nucleotides read TGTGCCAGCAGCTTGACTGGGGAGGGCTACGAGCAGTACTTC. This codes for CASSLTGEGYEQYF.

J is TRBJ1-6 and V is TRBV9; D is ambiguous. CDR3 length: 14 amino acids. V dropped 0 bases and J dropped 8 bases, with 9 bases sitting between them. Per the germline V gene, CDR1 is SGDLS and CDR2 is YYNGEE. For the CDR3, the DNA is TGTGCCAGCAGCGTAGGGCCCGAGGATTCACCCCTCCACTTT. Translation gives CASSVGPEDSPLHF.

By frequency in the sample, this clone is medium-sized. J is TRBJ2-3 and V is TRBV6-1; possibly TRBD2 for D (7 bases). V dropped 8 bases and J dropped 1 base, with 13 bases sitting between them. The CDR3 loop spans 14 amino acids. Germline V gives CDR1 MNHNS, CDR2 SASEGT. The CDR3 reads CASGAGAGTDTQYF. DNA of the CDR3: TGTGCCAGCGGGGCGGGGGCAGGCACAGATACGCAGTATTTT.

This chain connects TRBV9 to TRBJ2-1, with D maybe TRBD2 (5 bases). Germline V lookup: CDR1 SGDLS, CDR2 YYNGEE. CDR3 size: 15 residues. With 0 bases removed from V and 6 bases from J, the gap between germline ends came to 13 bases. CDR3 amino acids: CASSVDGNSFNEQFF. CDR3 bases: TGTGCCAGCAGCGTAGACGGGAACAGTTTCAATGAGCAGTTCTTC.

V usage is TRBV20-1 and J usage is TRBJ2-5; no clear D. The CDR3 loop spans 11 amino acids. Germline CDR1 and CDR2: DFQATT and SNEGSKA (reference sequence). V was pared by 5 bases and J by 5 bases, with 9 bases between. The CDR3 loop is CSAGQWETQYF. For the CDR3, the DNA is TGCAGTGCTGGCCAGTGGGAGACCCAGTACTTC.

The chain employs TRBV4-1 and TRBJ2-2; no reliable D call. The CDR3 runs to 15 residues. The ends were cut back, 4 bases at V and 1 base at J, with 10 bases in the middle. Germline CDR1 MGHRA, CDR2 YSYEKL. For the CDR3, the DNA is TGCGCCAGCAGCCCGGACGGAAGGAACACCGGGGAGCTGTTTTTT. Translation gives CASSPDGRNTGELFF.

This clone showed up just once. The chain uses TRBV7-2 and TRBJ1-3; possible D gene TRBD1, 5 bases. The CDR3 sequence is 15 residues long. Germline values: CDR1 SGHTA, CDR2 FQGNSA. V lost 2 bases to trimming and J lost 4 bases, with 12 bases between them. DNA of the CDR3: TGTGCCAGCAGCTTATTGGCAGGGTTAGGAAACACCATATATTTT. It translates to CASSLLAGLGNTIYF.

This chain joins TRBV2 and TRBJ2-7; the match to TRBD1 covers 8 bases. The V gene end was trimmed by 8 bases and the J gene end by 1 base; junction bases not matched to a gene: 7. Germline V gene data show CDR1 as SNHLY and CDR2 as FYNNEI. The CDR3 contains 14 residues. The DNA for the CDR3 is TGTGCCAGCTCTAGACAGGGGACGTCCTACGAGCAGTACTTC. Encoded protein: CASSRQGTSYEQYF.

This clone occurred once. This CDR3 reads CASSHSGTGESYEQYF. In DNA, the CDR3 is TGCGCCAGCAGCCATTCCGGGACAGGGGAAAGCTACGAGCAGTACTTC. V usage is TRBV4-3 and J usage is TRBJ2-7; the match to TRBD1 covers 10 bases. Germline V gene data show CDR1 as LGHNA and CDR2 as YSLEER. Trimming took 3 bases from V and 3 from J; bases not matched to a gene: 8. This CDR3 has 16 amino acids.

The chain combines TRBV2 with TRBJ1-4; D possibly corresponds to TRBD1 (5 bases). The germline V and J ends were trimmed by 2 bases and 4 bases, with 14 bases remaining between them. The CDR3 has 16 amino acids. The germline V gene encodes CDR1 SNHLY and CDR2 FYNNEI. Here the CDR3 DNA reads TGTGCCAGCAGTGAACAGGGCCCAAGCAATAATGAAAAACTGTTTTTT. Translated: CASSEQGPSNNEKLFF.

This chain uses TRBV2 with TRBJ1-2, with 9 bases fitting TRBD1. The CDR3 is 13 amino acids. Germline trimming cut 7 bases from V and 5 bases from J; bases unmatched to any gene: 5. Per the germline V gene, CDR1 is SNHLY and CDR2 is FYNNEI. The CDR3 protein is CASTRDREYGYTF. In nucleotides, the CDR3 is TGTGCCAGCACCAGGGACAGGGAGTATGGCTACACCTTC.

V gene TRBV6-5 combines with J gene TRBJ2-2; 9 positions match TRBD2. Germline lookup yields CDR1 MNHEY and CDR2 SVGAGI. V was pared by 4 bases and J by 3 bases, with 6 bases of the junction left unmatched. The CDR3 length is 16 residues. CDR3 sequence reads: CASSSPAGGYTGELFF. The CDR3 nucleotides read TGTGCCAGCAGTTCTCCGGCGGGGGGGTACACCGGGGAGCTGTTTTTT.

V gene TRBV7-8 combines with J gene TRBJ1-2, with TRBD1 matching over 8 bases. The CDR3 has 12 amino acids. CDR1 and CDR2 (germline): SGHVS, FQNEAQ. After removal of 5 bases from V and 6 bases from J, the junction contained 2 bases not matched to a gene. The CDR3, as DNA: TGTGCCAGCAGCATGGGACAGGATGGCTACACCTTC. Translating gives CASSMGQDGYTF.